The 23 T cell receptor beta chains listed next were all sequenced from one sample in a study of cytomegalovirus exposure and HLA in healthy donors (dated by TCRdb to about 2017). Libraries were constructed by the immunoSEQ multiplex PCR assay. TCRdb obtained this table from immuneACCESS and retained in-frame rearrangements with V and J assigned. These tables miss some clones; where compared with another copy, unresolved V genes account for less than half of the shortfall, and the remainder is unexplained. The sample has about 58,000 clones on record, 90% of them singletons. Roughly 1% of the sample is held by the ten biggest clonotypes. Sequencing used PBMCs. The receptors shown here come from a man aged 18 to 30 in good health and CMV-seronegative.

With regard to this clone: The sample has other DNA sequences that encode this CDR3 too. The chain combines TRBV4-3 with TRBJ2-1; perhaps TRBD2 as D (5 bases). Trimming removed 0 bases at V and 0 bases at J, with 6 bases between. The CDR3 has 15 residues. Germline V lookup: CDR1 LGHNA, CDR2 YSLEER. CDR3 sequence: CASSQDRDSYNEQFF. Here the CDR3 DNA reads TGCGCCAGCAGCCAAGATCGGGACTCCTACAATGAGCAGTTCTTC.

The J gene is TRBJ2-3, the V gene TRBV7-9; 8 nucleotides align to TRBD2. In germline, CDR1 is SEHNR, CDR2 FQNEAQ (reference sequence). The ends lost 4 bases at V and 6 bases at J; junction bases unmatched: 9. The CDR3 has 15 amino acids. The CDR3 DNA is TGTGCCAGCAGCTCCCGGGAGGGCCTTCCGGATACGCAGTATTTT. Translation gives CASSSREGLPDTQYF.

The chain couples TRBV4-2 to TRBJ2-2, with 11 nucleotides matching TRBD2. Germline CDR1 and CDR2: LGHNA and YNFKEQ. This CDR3 is 18 amino acids long. V shed 1 base and J 5 bases; nucleotides not matched to a gene: 9. The CDR3 DNA reads TGTGCCAGCAGCCAAGGTACTAGCGGGAGTTATAGTACCGGGGAGCTGTTTTTT. Translating it yields CASSQGTSGSYSTGELFF.

The V gene is TRBV11-3, the J gene TRBJ2-1; 12 nucleotides align to TRBD2. Germline V gives CDR1 SGHNT, CDR2 YENEEA. The CDR3 sequence is 15 residues long. V shed 5 bases, J shed 4 bases, and the junction held 3 bases outside the gene matches. As DNA, the CDR3 is TGTGCCAGCAGCGGAACTAGCGGGAGGTACAATGAGCAGTTCTTC. Its protein product is CASSGTSGRYNEQFF.

The CDR3 DNA is TGTGCCAGCAGTAGGACAGGGGGCAGTGGCTACACCTTC. This encodes CASSRTGGSGYTF. J is TRBJ1-2 and V is TRBV28; 11 nucleotides agree with TRBD1. This CDR3 comprises 13 residues. Germline CDR1 is MDHEN and CDR2 is SYDVKM. Trimming at V came to 5 bases and at J to 7 bases, leaving 3 bases not matched to a gene.

The rearrangement uses TRBV28 and TRBJ2-5; possibly TRBD2 for D (5 bases). Germline lookup yields CDR1 MDHEN and CDR2 SYDVKM. V shed 6 bases and J shed 3 bases, with 11 bases lying between them. The CDR3 sequence is 13 residues long. The CDR3: CASSEGREETQYF. CDR3 sequence (DNA): TGTGCCAGCAGCGAAGGGAGAGAAGAGACCCAGTACTTC.

This clone was observed a handful of times. The chain combines TRBV6-1 with TRBJ2-2, with 7 bases identical to TRBD1. The V gene's germline CDR1 is MNHNS and CDR2 SASEGT. After removal of 8 bases from V and 3 bases from J, the junction contained 9 bases not matched to a gene. The CDR3 runs to 15 residues. DNA for the CDR3: TGTGCCAGCCCGGGTAGTACAGGGGACACCGGGGAGCTGTTTTTT. Amino acids: CASPGSTGDTGELFF.

The chain uses TRBV10-3 and TRBJ2-3; 8 positions agree with TRBD1. Germline CDR1 ENHRY, CDR2 SYGVKD. This CDR3 contains 15 residues. V was clipped by 1 base and J by 6 bases; unmatched bases: 6. For the CDR3, the DNA is TGTGCCATCAGTGAGTACGAGACAGGGGTTGATACGCAGTATTTT. Residues: CAISEYETGVDTQYF.

The genes are TRBV4-2 and TRBJ2-2; TRBD2 matches at 9 bases. This CDR3 contains 17 residues. Germline V CDR1 and CDR2: LGHNA, YNFKEQ. J gave up 0 bases and V 4 bases, and 6 bases lay outside the gene matches. CDR3 sequence: CASSPRGLATNTGELFF. In DNA form, the CDR3 reads TGTGCCAGCAGCCCCCGTGGACTAGCGACGAACACCGGGGAGCTGTTTTTT.

This clone was counted only a few times. J is TRBJ2-3 and V is TRBV7-3, with 7 bases lining up with TRBD2. The trim removed 4 bases at V and 6 bases at J, leaving 10 bases unmatched. CDR1 and CDR2 (germline): SGHTA, FQGTGA. The CDR3 totals 15 residues. CDR3 nucleotides: TGTGCCAGCAGCTCTACTAGCGAGAGAGGGGATACGCAGTATTTT. It is translated as CASSSTSERGDTQYF.

The V and J genes are TRBV19 and TRBJ2-7; D perhaps matches TRBD1 (5 bases). The germline CDR1 and CDR2 sequences are LNHDA and SQIVND (reference sequence). There are 15 residues in the CDR3. Trimming took 5 bases from V and 0 from J, leaving 14 bases between them. CDR3 loop: CASSFRQTSSYEQYF. The CDR3 coding sequence is TGTGCCAGTAGTTTCCGACAGACCTCCTCCTACGAGCAGTACTTC.

The CDR3 bases are TGCAGCGTTGAAGGAGTCTCTGGAAACACCATATATTTT. Translated, it gives CSVEGVSGNTIYF. This rearrangement joins TRBV29-1 to TRBJ1-3; D is unresolved. Trimming removed 1 base from V and 0 bases from J, with 4 bases in between. The CDR3 is made up of 13 amino acids. Germline V gives CDR1 SQVTM, CDR2 ANQGSEA. The full variable domain, its missing parts supplied by reference TRBV29-1 and TRBJ1-3, is SAVISQKPSRDICQRGTSLTIQCQVDSQVTMMFWYRQQPGQSLTLIATANQGSEATYESGFVIDKFPISRPNLTFSTLTVSNMSPEDSSIYLCSVEGVSGNTIYFGEGSWLTVV.

The rearrangement joins TRBV15 to TRBJ1-1; 7 bases map to TRBD1. The length of the CDR3 is 17 residues. V lost 0 bases and J lost 0; bases outside the gene matches: 7. The germline V gene has CDR1 LNHNV and CDR2 YYDKDF (reference sequence). The DNA of the CDR3 is TGTGCCACCAGCAGAGATTTAGGGGGCACCATGAACACTGAAGCTTTCTTT. This gives the protein CATSRDLGGTMNTEAFF. Based on the CDR3 plus reference TRBV15 and TRBJ1-1, the full variable domain is DAMVIQNPRYQVTQFGKPVTLSCSQTLNHNVMYWYQQKSSQAPKLLFHYYDKDFNNEADTPDNFQSRRPNTSFCFLDIRSPGLGDTAMYLCATSRDLGGTMNTEAFFGQGTRLTVV.

This chain joins TRBV5-1 and TRBJ2-7, with TRBD2 matching 9 bases. Trimming removed 3 bases from V and 0 bases from J; junction bases left unmatched: 7. CDR3 size: 16 residues. Germline V gene sequence: CDR1 SGHRS, CDR2 YFSETQ. This CDR3 is CASSSSGIPSSYEQYF. The CDR3 coding sequence is TGCGCCAGCAGCTCTAGCGGGATCCCCTCCTCCTACGAGCAGTACTTC.

Concerning this clone itself: This sample includes further DNA sequences coding for the same CDR3. The V and J genes are TRBV28 and TRBJ1-4, with 8 bases fitting TRBD1. Germline values: CDR1 MDHEN, CDR2 SYDVKM. This CDR3 contains 14 residues. V lost 4 bases, J lost 7 bases, and 5 bases stayed unmatched. CDR3 nucleotides: TGTGCCAGCAGTTCTGGACAGGGAGGTGAAAAACTGTTTTTT. This codes for CASSSGQGGEKLFF.

This rearrangement joins TRBV10-3 to TRBJ1-2, with a tentative D call TRBD1 (6 bases). The CDR3 spans 13 residues. Germline CDR1 ENHRY, CDR2 SYGVKD. Trimming shortened V by 6 bases and J by 6 bases, and 14 bases separated the two germline ends. DNA of the CDR3: TGTGCCATCAGAGAACAGGGCTCTGATGGCTACACCTTC. It yields the protein CAIREQGSDGYTF.

This chain joins TRBV5-4 and TRBJ2-7, with 10 nucleotides matching TRBD1. J gave up 5 bases and V 7 bases, and 3 bases lay outside the gene matches. Germline V lookup: CDR1 SGHNT, CDR2 YYREEE (reference sequence). The CDR3 loop spans 12 amino acids. CDR3 sequence reads: CASGQGENEQYF. The CDR3 nucleotides are TGTGCCAGCGGACAGGGGGAGAACGAGCAGTACTTC. Filled out from reference TRBV5-4 and TRBJ2-7, the complete variable domain reads ETGVTQSPTHLIKTRGQQVTLRCSSQSGHNTVSWYQQALGQGPQFIFQYYREEENGRGNFPPRFSGLQFPNYSSELNVNALELDDSALYLCASGQGENEQYFGPGTRLTVT.

V is TRBV5-1 and J is TRBJ2-1; 8 bases are shared with TRBD2. The CDR3 runs 16 residues. V lost 5 bases and J lost 0; bases outside the gene matches: 7. Germline V gives CDR1 SGHRS, CDR2 YFSETQ. The DNA of the CDR3 is TGCGCCAGCAGTCCATATAGCGGGACCTCCTACAATGAGCAGTTCTTC. Amino acids: CASSPYSGTSYNEQFF.

This clone came up a few times. The chain combines TRBV28 with TRBJ2-1, with a possible D match to TRBD2 (6 bases). V lost 1 base and J 0 bases, leaving 10 bases between the germline ends. The CDR3 has 16 amino acids. CDR1 is MDHEN and CDR2 is SYDVKM in the germline V gene. CDR3 sequence (DNA): TGTGCCAGCAGTTTATCTAGCGCAAGCTCCTACAATGAGCAGTTCTTC. Translating gives CASSLSSASSYNEQFF.

This sequence joins TRBV6-1 and TRBJ1-5; D is uncertain. This CDR3 has 12 residues. Germline values: CDR1 MNHNS, CDR2 SASEGT. Trimming removed 5 bases at V and 2 bases at J, with 4 bases between. CDR3 DNA: TGTGCCAGCAGTTTCGGCAATCAGCCCCAGCATTTT. Translating gives CASSFGNQPQHF.

This chain uses TRBV6-1 with TRBJ1-2; 8 nucleotides match TRBD1. The CDR3 runs 14 residues. Germline V gene lookup returns CDR1 MNHNS and CDR2 SASEGT. V lost 6 bases and J lost 4; bases outside the gene matches: 7. The CDR3: CASSERQGRYGYTF. The CDR3 region has the DNA TGTGCCAGCAGCGAAAGACAGGGGCGCTATGGCTACACCTTC.

The chain carries TRBV5-4 and TRBJ2-6; D is perhaps TRBD2 (7 bases). Per germline, CDR1 SGHNT and CDR2 YYREEE (reference sequence). V lost 6 bases and J 1 base, leaving 17 bases between the germline ends. The CDR3 length is 17 residues. CDR3 loop: CASTTGGASSGANVLTF. CDR3 coding DNA: TGTGCCAGCACCACGGGGGGCGCGTCGTCTGGGGCCAACGTCCTGACTTTC.

The V and J genes are TRBV29-1 and TRBJ1-2, with D tentatively TRBD1 (5 bases). There are 10 residues in the CDR3. V was clipped by 7 bases and J by 6 bases, with 9 bases between them. Germline assignment: CDR1 SQVTM and CDR2 ANQGSEA. The CDR3 DNA is TGCAGCGCCCGGGGGGATGGCTACACCTTC. Protein: CSARGDGYTF.